A single sample is the source of the 31 T cell receptor beta chains below, sequenced in a study of early T cells in non-severe SARS-CoV-2 infection. TCRdb itself ran the 5' RACE reads through MiXCR, one entry per CDR3 protein. The sample lists 55,000 to 75,000 distinct CDR3 sequences; less than 9.5% were seen once. The specimen was whole blood. These receptor sequences come from an adult who was a healthcare worker with PCR-confirmed SARS-CoV-2 infection or an uninfected control (not recorded which).

The chain couples TRBV7-8 to TRBJ2-3; 9 positions match TRBD1. V gave up 0 bases and J gave up 2 bases; unmatched junction bases: 9. This CDR3 comprises 18 residues. CDR1 is SGHVS, CDR2 FQNEAQ, per germline. The CDR3 loop reads CASSLAGGTGTPTDTQYF. CDR3 sequence (DNA): TGTGCCAGCAGCTTAGCGGGGGGGACAGGGACCCCCACAGATACGCAGTATTTT.

At least ten counts were recorded for this clonotype. This rearrangement joins TRBV30 to TRBJ2-7; tentatively, D is TRBD2 (5 bases). V dropped 5 bases and J dropped 2 bases, with 19 bases sitting between them. Germline V gene sequence: CDR1 GTSNPN, CDR2 SVGIG (reference sequence). This CDR3 is 15 amino acids long. CDR3 DNA sequence: TGTGCCTGGGGCAGTACGGGATCGCTTACCTACGAGCAGTACTTC. It translates to CAWGSTGSLTYEQYF.

This clonotype was counted ten times or more. V usage is TRBV6-1 and J usage is TRBJ1-2, with TRBD1 as a possible D gene (6 bases). The germline V gene has CDR1 MNHNS and CDR2 SASEGT. V lost 2 bases and J 4 bases, leaving 17 bases between the germline ends. The CDR3 runs to 16 residues. CDR3 nucleotides: TGTGCCAGCAGTGAAACAGGGAGGGGGAATTTCTATGGCTACACCTTC. Residues: CASSETGRGNFYGYTF.

This clonotype was recorded at least ten times. This chain connects TRBV2 to TRBJ1-5; D ambiguous. Germline CDR1 reads SNHLY; CDR2 reads FYNNEI. The CDR3 totals 13 residues. Between the trimmed V and J ends, which lost 0 bases and 7 bases, there was a span of 7 bases. CDR3 in amino acids: CASSEADRQPQHF. In DNA, the CDR3 is TGTGCCAGCAGTGAAGCAGACCGACAGCCCCAGCATTTT.

This clonotype was counted a few times. The chain has TRBV3-1 and TRBJ2-4; D ambiguous. This CDR3 has 14 amino acids. Trimming cost V 1 base and J 0 bases, with 4 bases left between them. From germline, CDR1 is LGHDT and CDR2 YNNKEL (reference sequence). CDR3 DNA sequence: TGTGCCAGCAGCCAAGGGGTAGCCAAAAACATTCAGTACTTC. It encodes CASSQGVAKNIQYF.

This clonotype was found many times. The chain uses TRBV7-3 and TRBJ2-5, with TRBD2 matching over 7 bases. Germline loops: CDR1 SGHTA, CDR2 FQGTGA. With V trimmed by 3 bases and J by 4 bases, 11 bases remained unmatched. The CDR3 length is 16 residues. The CDR3 sequence: CASSLGSSGTGETQYF. In nucleotides, the CDR3 is TGTGCCAGCAGCTTGGGATCTAGCGGAACGGGAGAGACCCAGTACTTC.

This clonotype was counted ten times or more. The chain joins TRBV18 to TRBJ2-7; maybe TRBD1 (5 bases). Germline values: CDR1 KGHSH, CDR2 LQKENI. The CDR3 spans 16 residues. V shed 0 bases and J shed 0 bases, with 12 bases lying between them. The CDR3 protein is CASSPPQDTISYEQYF. CDR3 DNA: TGTGCCAGCTCACCACCCCAGGACACTATCTCCTACGAGCAGTACTTC.

This clonotype appeared a few times. This chain links TRBV6-5 with TRBJ1-3; 11 bases map to TRBD1. V lost 5 bases to trimming and J lost 4 bases; unmatched junction nucleotides: 4. The CDR3 sequence is 15 residues long. The V gene's germline CDR1 is MNHEY and CDR2 SVGAGI. In nucleotides, the CDR3 is TGTGCCAGCAGTCGGACAGGGGGCGACGGAAACACCATATATTTT. This sequence encodes CASSRTGGDGNTIYF.

The chain couples TRBV6-2 or TRBV6-3 to TRBJ2-7; TRBD2 agrees at 11 bases. The junction had 1 base not matched to a gene; V was cut back by 6 bases and J by 0 bases. Germline values: CDR1 MNHEY, CDR2 SVGEGT. The CDR3 covers 14 residues. The chain's CDR3 is CASRTSGVSYEQYF. In nucleotides, the CDR3 is TGTGCCAGCAGGACTAGCGGGGTCTCCTACGAGCAGTACTTC.

This clonotype was observed a few times. The chain joins TRBV7-9 to TRBJ2-1; the D is unclear. Germline lookup yields CDR1 SEHNR and CDR2 FQNEAQ (reference sequence). This CDR3 spans 11 amino acids. The V and J ends lost 6 bases and 7 bases respectively, with 7 bases between them. CDR3 DNA sequence: TGTGCCAGCAGTCCCGCGAATGAGCAGTTCTTC. Translation gives CASSPANEQFF. The full variable domain, with the rest looked up from reference TRBV7-9 and TRBJ2-1, is DTGVSQNPRHKITKRGQNVTFRCDPISEHNRLYWYRQTLGQGPEFLTYFQNEAQLEKSRLLSDRFSAERPKGSFSTLEIQRTEQGDSAMYLCASSPANEQFFGPGTRLTVL.

Many counts were recorded for this clonotype. V is TRBV7-9 and J is TRBJ2-1; D perhaps matches TRBD1 (5 bases). The V end lost 2 bases, the J end lost 5 bases, and 10 bases lay between the germline ends. The CDR3 has 14 amino acids. Germline V gene lookup returns CDR1 SEHNR and CDR2 FQNEAQ (reference sequence). The CDR3 reads CASSLQGPHNEQFF. The CDR3, as DNA: TGTGCCAGCAGCTTACAGGGTCCCCACAATGAGCAGTTCTTC. Combining the CDR3 with reference TRBV7-9 and TRBJ2-1 gives the whole variable domain DTGVSQNPRHKITKRGQNVTFRCDPISEHNRLYWYRQTLGQGPEFLTYFQNEAQLEKSRLLSDRFSAERPKGSFSTLEIQRTEQGDSAMYLCASSLQGPHNEQFFGPGTRLTVL.

This clonotype has more than one count but fewer than ten. This rearrangement joins TRBV28 to TRBJ2-7; D possibly corresponds to TRBD2 (5 bases). Trimming pared 1 base from V and 0 bases from J, leaving 10 bases between. Per germline, CDR1 MDHEN and CDR2 SYDVKM. The CDR3 spans 15 residues. The CDR3 DNA follows: TGTGCCAGCAGTTTATCCAGCGGTTACTCCTACGAGCAGTACTTC. Translation: CASSLSSGYSYEQYF.

The CDR3 nucleotides are TGTGCCAGCAGTACTACTAGCGGAGGGTACAATGAGCAGTTCTTC. Encoded protein: CASSTTSGGYNEQFF. The chain couples TRBV6-4 to TRBJ2-1, with 8 bases fitting TRBD2. Germline CDR1 MRHNA, CDR2 SNTAGT. This CDR3 contains 15 residues. Trimming removed 5 bases from V and 4 bases from J; junction bases left unmatched: 7.

This clonotype appeared many times. V usage is TRBV7-9 and J usage is TRBJ1-2; D unclear. The V gene's germline CDR1 is SEHNR and CDR2 FQNEAQ (reference sequence). This CDR3 spans 12 amino acids. Deletions cut 3 bases from V and 4 bases from J, with 6 bases between. CDR3 coding DNA: TGTGCCAGCAGCTTGGAGAGCTATGGCTACACCTTC. This gives the protein CASSLESYGYTF.

This clonotype came up a few times. The chain links TRBV11-2 to TRBJ2-3; a weak D match, TRBD1 (5 bases). The V end was cut by 7 bases, the J end by 1 base, with 9 bases between. This CDR3 contains 13 residues. CDR1 and CDR2 (germline): SGHAT, FQNNGV. The CDR3 sequence: CASIVTGTDTQYF. The CDR3 region has the DNA TGTGCCAGCATCGTGACAGGCACAGATACGCAGTATTTT.

The V call is TRBV20-1, the J call TRBJ2-7; unclear D gene. Germline V gene sequence: CDR1 DFQATT, CDR2 SNEGSKA (reference sequence). The CDR3 runs to 14 residues. V was trimmed by 5 bases and J by 2 bases, leaving 16 bases between them. CDR3 amino acids: CSALHPRAAYEQYF. The CDR3 DNA reads as TGCAGTGCTCTTCACCCTAGGGCGGCCTACGAGCAGTACTTC.

The sample holds many counts of this clonotype. The chain recombines TRBV5-1 with TRBJ1-2; 8 bases map to TRBD1. Germline V gene sequence: CDR1 SGHRS, CDR2 YFSETQ. The CDR3 covers 12 residues. Trimming at V came to 4 bases and at J to 6 bases, leaving 2 bases not matched to a gene. CDR3: CASSLDRDGYTF. The DNA of the CDR3 is TGCGCCAGCAGCCTGGACAGGGATGGCTACACCTTC.

This clonotype was recorded many times. The chain couples TRBV12-3 or TRBV12-4 to TRBJ2-7; D unresolved. The CDR3 extends over 14 amino acids. V lost 4 bases and J 0 bases, leaving 10 bases between the germline ends. In DNA form, the CDR3 reads TGTGCCAGCAGTTCCCGGGTGCCCTCCTACGAGCAGTACTTC. Amino acid sequence: CASSSRVPSYEQYF.

This clonotype was counted at least ten times. The chain recombines TRBV7-6 with TRBJ2-1; 9 positions agree with TRBD2. Germline trimming cut 6 bases from V and 9 bases from J; bases unmatched to any gene: 6. The CDR3 length is 13 residues. Germline V gene lookup returns CDR1 SGHVS and CDR2 FNYEAQ. The CDR3 sequence is CASSSGSRGEQFF. DNA of the CDR3: TGTGCCAGCAGTAGCGGGAGCCGGGGTGAGCAGTTCTTC.

This clonotype was detected many times. The J gene is TRBJ1-4, the V gene TRBV4-2; weak D call: TRBD1 (5 bases). V was clipped by 0 bases and J by 0 bases, with 11 bases between them. There are 17 residues in the CDR3. Germline V gene data show CDR1 as LGHNA and CDR2 as YNFKEQ. The CDR3, as DNA: TGTGCCAGCAGCCAAGACCAGGGACGGGCAACTAATGAAAAACTGTTTTTT. It codes for CASSQDQGRATNEKLFF.

The chain uses TRBV5-1 and TRBJ2-5; 7 bases map to TRBD2. V shed 5 bases, J shed 3 bases, and the junction held 10 bases outside the gene matches. This CDR3 is 15 amino acids long. Germline V gene lookup returns CDR1 SGHRS and CDR2 YFSETQ. This chain's CDR3 is CASSDAGRVEETQYF. CDR3 nucleotide sequence: TGCGCCAGCAGTGACGCAGGGAGGGTGGAAGAGACCCAGTACTTC.

This clonotype was counted at least ten times. The CDR3 region is CASSEPGLHEAFF. The DNA for the CDR3 is TGTGCCAGCAGTGAGCCCGGACTGCACGAAGCTTTCTTT. The chain couples TRBV25-1 to TRBJ1-1; D is ambiguous. The CDR3 runs to 13 residues. Trimming cost V 3 bases and J 8 bases, with 13 bases left between them. Germline values: CDR1 MGHDK, CDR2 SYGVNS. The entire variable domain, with the rest obtained from reference TRBV25-1 and TRBJ1-1, is as follows: EADIYQTPRYLVIGTGKKITLECSQTMGHDKMYWYQQDPGMELHLIHYSYGVNSTEKGDLSSESTVSRIRTEHFPLTLESARPSHTSQYLCASSEPGLHEAFFGQGTRLTVV.

This clonotype was counted only a few times. This chain joins TRBV6-5 and TRBJ2-7; D is perhaps TRBD1 (5 bases). The CDR3 totals 14 residues. The germline V gene has CDR1 MNHEY and CDR2 SVGAGI. V lost 2 bases, J lost 5 bases, and 13 bases lay in between. The CDR3 here is CASSYGQGVDEQYF. The CDR3 nucleotides read TGTGCCAGCAGTTACGGGCAGGGCGTCGACGAGCAGTACTTC.

The chain carries TRBV7-7 and TRBJ2-5, with D possibly TRBD1 on 5 matching bases. Trimming removed 2 bases from V and 4 bases from J, with 8 bases in between. Germline CDR1 reads SSHAT; CDR2 reads FNYEAQ (reference sequence). The CDR3 sequence is 13 residues long. The CDR3 region has the DNA TGTGCCAGCAGCTTATCGCAGGGAGAGACCCAGTACTTC. It codes for CASSLSQGETQYF.

As concerns this clonotype: It may be a read error: a sequence one base away is much more abundant. The chain is built from TRBV29-1 and TRBJ1-1, with D possibly TRBD1 on 5 matching bases. This CDR3 contains 11 residues. The germline V gene encodes CDR1 SQVTM and CDR2 ANQGSEA. CDR3 nucleotide sequence: TGCAGCGCCTCCCGGGGGGTCGAAGTTTTCTTT. It is translated as CSASRGVEVFF.

In its sample, this clonotype was seen many times. The chain employs TRBV28 and TRBJ1-1; D not certain. Trimming stripped 6 bases from V and 0 bases from J, with 8 bases between. The CDR3 extends over 13 amino acids. Germline-derived CDR1 and CDR2 are MDHEN and SYDVKM. The CDR3 loop is CASRLIMNTEAFF. The CDR3 DNA reads as TGTGCCAGCAGACTCATCATGAACACTGAAGCTTTCTTT.

This chain connects TRBV7-6 to TRBJ2-2; D is unclear. Germline V lookup: CDR1 SGHVS, CDR2 FNYEAQ. The ends were cut back, 0 bases at V and 0 bases at J, with 11 bases in the middle. This CDR3 has 17 residues. CDR3 protein: CASSLAVLAANTGELFF. CDR3 coding DNA: TGTGCCAGCAGCTTAGCGGTATTAGCTGCGAACACCGGGGAGCTGTTTTTT. The full variable domain, rest sourced from reference TRBV7-6 and TRBJ2-2, is GAGVSQSPRYKVTKRGQDVALRCDPISGHVSLYWYRQALGQGPEFLTYFNYEAQQDKSGLPNDRFSAERPEGSISTLTIQRTEQRDSAMYRCASSLAVLAANTGELFFGEGSRLTVL.

This sequence joins TRBV9 and TRBJ2-1; 8 bases are a match to TRBD2. Germline V gene sequence: CDR1 SGDLS, CDR2 YYNGEE. This CDR3 region has 15 residues. J lost 2 bases, V lost 4 bases, and 5 bases had no gene match. As DNA, the CDR3 is TGTGCCAGCAGCTTAAGCGGGAGCACCTACAATGAGCAGTTCTTC. Its protein is CASSLSGSTYNEQFF.

This clonotype was seen at least ten times. This rearrangement joins TRBV21-1 to TRBJ2-2; no check of the table's D call, TRBD2, against the DNA was made. TRBV21-1 is assigned pseudogene status. The CDR3 runs to 15 residues. CDR3 nucleotides: TGTGCCAGCAGCCTTCGGGACTACCACACCGGGGAGCTGTTTTTT. As protein: CASSLRDYHTGELFF.

The V and J genes are TRBV10-1 and TRBJ2-3, with D maybe TRBD2 (6 bases). This CDR3 has 14 residues. Germline V gene lookup returns CDR1 WNHNN and CDR2 SYGVQD (reference sequence). Trimming took 4 bases from V and 2 from J, leaving 10 bases between them. In nucleotides, the CDR3 is TGCGCCAGCAGTGTAGCGGCCCTCACAGATACGCAGTATTTT. It yields the protein CASSVAALTDTQYF.

This chain joins TRBV28 and TRBJ2-3; 15 bases agree with TRBD2. Germline V gene sequence: CDR1 MDHEN, CDR2 SYDVKM. The CDR3 runs 19 residues. With V trimmed by 3 bases and J by 8 bases, 15 bases remained unmatched. The CDR3 DNA reads TGTGCCAGCAGTTTGGTAGGACCGGGACTAGCGGGAGGTCCGGGTACGCAGTATTTT. Protein product: CASSLVGPGLAGGPGTQYF.